This T cell receptor beta chain was profiled in a study of shared clonotypes between healthy human individuals. Genomic DNA came from about 90 million PBMCs in unsorted samples. Points on this clone: The same CDR3 arises from other DNA sequences in this sample as well.

The CDR3 sequence is 12 residues long. Trimming pared 6 bases from V and 4 bases from J, leaving 8 bases between. The V gene's germline CDR1 is SNHLY and CDR2 FYNNEI. It was on ten immunoSEQ deep assay plates that unsorted PBMC DNA was sequenced. Profiled with immunoSEQ multiplex PCR; TCRdb holds only in-frame clones, not every one. The data show around 450,000 clones, with 79% seen just once and about 13% held by the top ten. Sequencing was performed on PBMCs. V usage is TRBV2 and J usage is TRBJ2-3; D is perhaps TRBD2 (5 bases). The sequence derives from a woman in her thirties or forties in good health. Some clones in this sample may be carry-over from other donors' samples. This CDR3 is CASRPGADTQYF. The CDR3 region has the DNA TGTGCCAGCAGACCCGGGGCAGATACGCAGTATTTT.